This is a list of T cell receptor beta chains from one sample in a study of cytomegalovirus exposure and HLA in healthy donors. Here immunoSEQ multiplex PCR was the method, and the copy in TCRdb shows in-frame clones only, minus some. The sample carries 130,000 to 150,000 clones, about 70% recorded once. Material: PBMCs. The receptors were gathered from a man aged 60 to 69 in good health and CMV-seronegative. Each CDR3 is given with its conserved first and last residue. The order of the fields is V gene, D gene, clone size, J gene, CDR3 DNA, CDR3 protein. D genes are given only for firm matches. A row's size may be missing; if present it is once, few, many or a size class.

V gene: TRBV2
D gene: TRBD1
clone size: -
J gene: TRBJ1-2
CDR3 DNA: TGTGCCAGCAGCCAGAACAGGGGAGGCTATGGCTACACCTTC
CDR3 protein: CASSQNRGGYGYTF

V gene: TRBV5-4
D gene: -
clone size: -
J gene: TRBJ2-7
CDR3 DNA: TGTGCCAGCAGCTTGGCCGCCAGAAGCTACGAGCAGTACTTC
CDR3 protein: CASSLAARSYEQYF

V gene: TRBV19
D gene: TRBD1
clone size: few
J gene: TRBJ2-5
CDR3 DNA: TGTGCCAGTAGTGCCGGGACAGGGTCAGAGACCCAGTACTTC
CDR3 protein: CASSAGTGSETQYF

V gene: TRBV28
D gene: TRBD2
clone size: few
J gene: TRBJ2-7
CDR3 DNA: TGTGCCAGCAGTTTGGGGACTAGCGGCCTCTTCTCCTACGAGCAGTACTTC
CDR3 protein: CASSLGTSGLFSYEQYF

V gene: TRBV6-5
D gene: TRBD2
clone size: once
J gene: TRBJ2-5
CDR3 DNA: TGTGCCAGCAGCTCCCGCGGGAGGCCGGAGGAGACCCAGTACTTC
CDR3 protein: CASSSRGRPEETQYF

V gene: TRBV30
D gene: TRBD1
clone size: -
J gene: TRBJ1-4
CDR3 DNA: TGTGCCTGGAGTCCGGGACAGGATGAAAAACTGTTTTTT
CDR3 protein: CAWSPGQDEKLFF

V gene: TRBV28
D gene: -
clone size: -
J gene: TRBJ2-5
CDR3 DNA: TGTGCCAGCAGTTTAAATTCCCCGGTGAATCAAGAGACCCAGTACTTC
CDR3 protein: CASSLNSPVNQETQYF

V gene: TRBV9
D gene: -
clone size: few
J gene: TRBJ2-2
CDR3 DNA: TGTGCCAGCAGCCCCTTTGGGTGGCGGGAGAACACCGGGGAGCTGTTTTTT
CDR3 protein: CASSPFGWRENTGELFF

V gene: TRBV5-1
D gene: TRBD1
clone size: -
J gene: TRBJ2-7
CDR3 DNA: TGCGCCAGCAGCTTACCGGGACAGGCTATTGACGAGCAGTACTTC
CDR3 protein: CASSLPGQAIDEQYF

V gene: TRBV6-1
D gene: TRBD2
clone size: -
J gene: TRBJ2-7
CDR3 DNA: TGTGCCAGCGAGACTAGCGGGACTTCCTACGAGCAGTACTTC
CDR3 protein: CASETSGTSYEQYF

V gene: TRBV9
D gene: -
clone size: -
J gene: TRBJ1-1
CDR3 DNA: TGTGCCAGCAGCCCCCGGACAGAGTGGAACACTGAAGCTTTCTTT
CDR3 protein: CASSPRTEWNTEAFF

V gene: TRBV5-4
D gene: TRBD2
clone size: -
J gene: TRBJ2-7
CDR3 DNA: TGTGCCAGCAGCTTGTTGGGACTAGCGGGTTACGAGCAGTACTTC
CDR3 protein: CASSLLGLAGYEQYF

V gene: TRBV27
D gene: -
clone size: -
J gene: TRBJ1-1
CDR3 DNA: TGTGCCAGCAAGATAAGAGAGAACACTGAAGCTTTCTTT
CDR3 protein: CASKIRENTEAFF

V gene: TRBV14
D gene: -
clone size: -
J gene: TRBJ2-4
CDR3 DNA: TGTGCCAGCAGCACCAGGGTGGGCGAAAACATTCAGTACTTC
CDR3 protein: CASSTRVGENIQYF

V gene: TRBV5-4
D gene: TRBD1
clone size: -
J gene: TRBJ2-3
CDR3 DNA: TGTGCCAGCAGCTTATATACAGGGGCGGGTTGGATGGATACGCAGTATTTT
CDR3 protein: CASSLYTGAGWMDTQYF

V gene: TRBV5-1
D gene: TRBD1
clone size: -
J gene: TRBJ1-1
CDR3 DNA: TGCGCCAGCAGCTGGACAGGGGTTGAAGCTTTCTTT
CDR3 protein: CASSWTGVEAFF

V gene: TRBV4-2
D gene: -
clone size: -
J gene: TRBJ2-1
CDR3 DNA: TGTGCCAGCAGCCAAGTCCAGGGCAACAATGAGCAGTTCTTC
CDR3 protein: CASSQVQGNNEQFF

V gene: TRBV18
D gene: -
clone size: -
J gene: TRBJ2-3
CDR3 DNA: TGTGCCAGCTCACCTCAAAGCACAGATACGCAGTATTTT
CDR3 protein: CASSPQSTDTQYF

V gene: TRBV28
D gene: TRBD2
clone size: -
J gene: TRBJ2-7
CDR3 DNA: TGTGCCAGCAGTCCTACGGACAGGGGGGGACTAGCGGGAGAAACCTACGAGCAGTACTTC
CDR3 protein: CASSPTDRGGLAGETYEQYF

V gene: TRBV29-1
D gene: TRBD2
clone size: -
J gene: TRBJ2-1
CDR3 DNA: TGCAGCGTTGGGGAACTAGCGGAGGCCTACAATGAGCAGTTCTTC
CDR3 protein: CSVGELAEAYNEQFF

V gene: TRBV28
D gene: TRBD1
clone size: -
J gene: TRBJ1-5
CDR3 DNA: TGTGCCAGCAGTGGACAGGGGGCTCTATGGAAGCGTCAGCCCCAGCATTTT
CDR3 protein: CASSGQGALWKRQPQHF

V gene: TRBV27
D gene: -
clone size: -
J gene: TRBJ2-7
CDR3 DNA: TGTGCCAGCAGTTTGTCCGCGGCCAGGCGGGACGAGCAGTACTTC
CDR3 protein: CASSLSAARRDEQYF

V gene: TRBV18
D gene: -
clone size: -
J gene: TRBJ1-1
CDR3 DNA: TGTGCCAGCTCACCCTTTGGGCACGGGAACACTGAAGCTTTCTTT
CDR3 protein: CASSPFGHGNTEAFF

V gene: TRBV5-1
D gene: -
clone size: -
J gene: TRBJ1-6
CDR3 DNA: TGCGCCAGCAGCTACGGACAGCGCGATTCACCCCTCCACTTT
CDR3 protein: CASSYGQRDSPLHF

V gene: TRBV19
D gene: -
clone size: -
J gene: TRBJ2-2
CDR3 DNA: TGTGCCAGTAGTATTGGGGGAGGCGCCAACACCGGGGAGCTGTTTTTT
CDR3 protein: CASSIGGGANTGELFF

V gene: TRBV28
D gene: TRBD1
clone size: few
J gene: TRBJ1-1
CDR3 DNA: TGTGCCAGCAGTACCCGGACAGGCGGGAACACTGAAGCTTTCTTT
CDR3 protein: CASSTRTGGNTEAFF

V gene: TRBV4-3
D gene: -
clone size: -
J gene: TRBJ1-4
CDR3 DNA: TGCGCCAGCAGCCAAGTGGTCTCTGAGAGTGAAAAACTGTTTTTT
CDR3 protein: CASSQVVSESEKLFF

V gene: TRBV5-1
D gene: -
clone size: -
J gene: TRBJ2-7
CDR3 DNA: TGCGCCAGCAGCGCAACCGGTGCGGAGTGGGAGCAGTACTTC
CDR3 protein: CASSATGAEWEQYF

V gene: TRBV5-1
D gene: -
clone size: few
J gene: TRBJ2-5
CDR3 DNA: TGCGCCAGCAGCTTGGCCGTGTCAGTGCAAGAGACCCAGTACTTC
CDR3 protein: CASSLAVSVQETQYF

V gene: TRBV19
D gene: -
clone size: -
J gene: TRBJ2-2
CDR3 DNA: TGTGCCAGTAGTATAGACAGGGGCCTCCAAAAGAACACCGGGGAGCTGTTTTTT
CDR3 protein: CASSIDRGLQKNTGELFF

V gene: TRBV21-1
D gene: -
clone size: -
J gene: TRBJ2-1
CDR3 DNA: TGTGCCAGCAGCGCTACTAGGAATAATGAGCAGTTCTTC
CDR3 protein: CASSATRNNEQFF

V gene: TRBV9
D gene: -
clone size: -
J gene: TRBJ2-3
CDR3 DNA: TGTGCCAGCAGCGCCGGACTCAATCCTTCAGATACGCAGTATTTT
CDR3 protein: CASSAGLNPSDTQYF

V gene: TRBV9
D gene: -
clone size: -
J gene: TRBJ1-3
CDR3 DNA: TGTGCCAGCAGCGTGACTAATGGAAACACCATATATTTT
CDR3 protein: CASSVTNGNTIYF

V gene: TRBV4-1
D gene: TRBD1
clone size: -
J gene: TRBJ1-2
CDR3 DNA: TGCGCCAGCAGCCAAGTTGACAGGGACGACTATGGCTACACCTTC
CDR3 protein: CASSQVDRDDYGYTF

V gene: TRBV30
D gene: -
clone size: -
J gene: TRBJ1-5
CDR3 DNA: TGTGCCTGGGGGGGCCAGAGCAATCAGCCCCAGCATTTT
CDR3 protein: CAWGGQSNQPQHF

V gene: TRBV28
D gene: -
clone size: -
J gene: TRBJ1-5
CDR3 DNA: TGTGCCAGCAGCGTCGTAGGAGGATTGGTTCAGCCCCAGCATTTT
CDR3 protein: CASSVVGGLVQPQHF

V gene: TRBV9
D gene: -
clone size: -
J gene: TRBJ2-2
CDR3 DNA: TGTGCCAGCAGCGTAGGATTACAGGGCAACACCGGGGAGCTGTTTTTT
CDR3 protein: CASSVGLQGNTGELFF

V gene: TRBV7-3
D gene: TRBD2
clone size: -
J gene: TRBJ2-3
CDR3 DNA: TGTGCCAGCAGCTTGGGTAGCGGGGGAACAGATACGCAGTATTTT
CDR3 protein: CASSLGSGGTDTQYF

V gene: TRBV20-1
D gene: -
clone size: -
J gene: TRBJ2-7
CDR3 DNA: TGCAGTGCCCCCGTCCCCTACGAGCAGTACTTC
CDR3 protein: CSAPVPYEQYF

V gene: TRBV19
D gene: TRBD1
clone size: -
J gene: TRBJ1-2
CDR3 DNA: TGTGCCAGTAGTATGCTACCGGGACAGGCGACAGCCTACACCTTC
CDR3 protein: CASSMLPGQATAYTF

V gene: TRBV6-5
D gene: TRBD2
clone size: few
J gene: TRBJ2-1
CDR3 DNA: TGTGCCAGCAGCCCTAGGGAGGGGTGGAATGAGCAGTTCTTC
CDR3 protein: CASSPREGWNEQFF

V gene: TRBV28
D gene: TRBD2
clone size: few
J gene: TRBJ2-5
CDR3 DNA: TGTGCCAGCAGTCCCCCCGAGGGAGGGGATCAAGAGACCCAGTACTTC
CDR3 protein: CASSPPEGGDQETQYF

V gene: TRBV30
D gene: TRBD1
clone size: -
J gene: TRBJ2-7
CDR3 DNA: TGTGCCTGGAATACCGGGACAGGGGGGTACGAGCAGTACTTC
CDR3 protein: CAWNTGTGGYEQYF

V gene: TRBV29-1
D gene: TRBD1
clone size: few
J gene: TRBJ2-7
CDR3 DNA: TGCAGCGTTCAGTTGACAGGGCAAGCCTACGAGCAGTACTTC
CDR3 protein: CSVQLTGQAYEQYF

V gene: TRBV7-2
D gene: TRBD2
clone size: -
J gene: TRBJ2-7
CDR3 DNA: TGTGCCAGCAGCTTACAGCGGGGAACCTACGAGCAGTACTTC
CDR3 protein: CASSLQRGTYEQYF

V gene: TRBV7-6
D gene: TRBD1
clone size: -
J gene: TRBJ1-1
CDR3 DNA: TGTGCCAGCAGCCAGGACAGGGACACTGAAGCTTTCTTT
CDR3 protein: CASSQDRDTEAFF

V gene: TRBV6-5
D gene: TRBD1
clone size: -
J gene: TRBJ2-2
CDR3 DNA: TGTGCCAGCAGGGAGGACAACAGGGGAGCCGGGGAGCTGTTTTTT
CDR3 protein: CASREDNRGAGELFF

V gene: TRBV7-3
D gene: -
clone size: few
J gene: TRBJ2-2
CDR3 DNA: TGTGCCAGCAGTTCCGGGACTTCGAACACCGGGGAGCTGTTTTTT
CDR3 protein: CASSSGTSNTGELFF